The clone carrying this T cell receptor (beta chain) appeared a single time. Repertoires were generated with immunoSEQ multiplex PCR, while TCRdb's copy carries only in-frame clones and drops some. The sample gives approximately 15,000 clones, over 75% of which show up once; roughly 13% is in the top ten. A history of autoimmune disease or systemic immunosuppression excluded patients. This record belongs to a study of OX40 agonist ivuxolimab in advanced cancers. Background on the study: Dose-escalation patients had hepatocellular carcinoma, melanoma, renal cell or head and neck cancer. Prior checkpoint blockade (anti-PD-1, anti-PD-L1 or anti-CTLA-4) was permitted; approximately 41% had it.

The CDR3 is made up of 16 amino acids. Germline CDR1 SQVTM, CDR2 ANQGSEA. The trim removed 7 bases at V and 0 bases at J, leaving 7 bases unmatched. The rearrangement uses TRBV29-1 and TRBJ2-1; 12 bases map to TRBD2. The TCR was taken from an adult with an advanced solid tumor such as melanoma, head and neck, liver or kidney cancer. The material was CD4+ or CD8+ T cells sorted from blood, obtained in a trial of the OX40 agonist ivuxolimab. CDR3 DNA sequence: TGCAGCGAGCGGACTAGCGGGACCATCTCCTACAATGAGCAGTTCTTC. This codes for CSERTSGTISYNEQFF.